This T cell receptor beta chain was sequenced for a study of blood T cell repertoires in COVID-19. Study background: COVID-19 samples collected from the United States, Italy and Spain covered acute and convalescent phases.

This clone was picked up one time. The CDR3 length is 15 residues. Germline CDR1 and CDR2: LGHDT and YNNKEL (reference sequence). V was pared by 4 bases and J by 4 bases, with 4 bases of the junction left unmatched. Clones were sequenced by immunoSEQ multiplex PCR, and TCRdb holds only the in-frame ones, with some missing. The sample carries around 150,000 clones, 60% to 80% recorded once. The TCR comes from a man between 65 and 79 years old with acute or convalescent COVID-19. The V call is TRBV3-1 (or the pseudogene TRBV3-2), the J call TRBJ2-3; 11 nucleotides align to TRBD2. Sequencing was carried out using peripheral blood. This CDR3 is CASSLGLADPDTQYF. The CDR3 nucleotides read TGTGCCAGCAGCCTGGGACTAGCGGACCCAGATACGCAGTATTTT.